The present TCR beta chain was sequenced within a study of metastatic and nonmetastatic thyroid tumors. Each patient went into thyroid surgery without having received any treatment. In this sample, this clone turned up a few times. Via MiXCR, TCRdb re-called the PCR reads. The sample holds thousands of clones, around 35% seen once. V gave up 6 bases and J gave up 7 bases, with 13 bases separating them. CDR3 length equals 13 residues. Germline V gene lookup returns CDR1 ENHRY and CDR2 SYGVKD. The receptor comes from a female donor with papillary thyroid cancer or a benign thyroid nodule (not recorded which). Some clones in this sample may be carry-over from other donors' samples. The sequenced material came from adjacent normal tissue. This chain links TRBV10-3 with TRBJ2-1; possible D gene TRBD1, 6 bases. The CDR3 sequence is CAIRETQGNEQFF. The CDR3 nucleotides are TGTGCCATCAGGGAGACTCAGGGGAATGAGCAGTTCTTC.